This T cell receptor beta chain was found in a study of blood T cells in healthy people across ages. With a J-beta primer mix and a sample-barcoded 5' primer, a second PCR ran about 6 to 11 cycles. Each TCR beta cDNA got a 12-nucleotide random molecular identifier. No fewer than 2.5 million CDR3-containing paired-end reads came from each sample. TCRdb passed the 5' RACE reads through MiXCR, listing each CDR3 protein once. The data show roughly 1,000,000 distinct CDR3 sequences, almost 25% seen once. This clonotype was observed a few times. Its antigen is currently unknown. Looked up from germline, CDR1 is ENHRY and CDR2 is SYGVKD. The CDR3 loop spans 15 amino acids. Unmatched junction bases numbered 4, after V lost 2 bases and J lost 5 bases. Study-level findings and limits: Long-lived donors carried more naive CD4+ cells and greater diversity than aged donors.

This sample also belongs to another study, concerning T cells of mothers and their children. That paper notes: Slightly, though not significantly, more overlap was seen in related than in unrelated mother-child pairs.

Sequencing was done on a sample of blood. The receptor comes from a girl aged 2-10 years in good health. The chain carries TRBV10-3 and TRBJ2-1; TRBD2 aligns across 9 bases. CDR3 DNA: TGTGCCATCAGTGAGAGCGGGGGGTCTAACAATGAGCAGTTCTTC. Its protein product is CAISESGGSNNEQFF.